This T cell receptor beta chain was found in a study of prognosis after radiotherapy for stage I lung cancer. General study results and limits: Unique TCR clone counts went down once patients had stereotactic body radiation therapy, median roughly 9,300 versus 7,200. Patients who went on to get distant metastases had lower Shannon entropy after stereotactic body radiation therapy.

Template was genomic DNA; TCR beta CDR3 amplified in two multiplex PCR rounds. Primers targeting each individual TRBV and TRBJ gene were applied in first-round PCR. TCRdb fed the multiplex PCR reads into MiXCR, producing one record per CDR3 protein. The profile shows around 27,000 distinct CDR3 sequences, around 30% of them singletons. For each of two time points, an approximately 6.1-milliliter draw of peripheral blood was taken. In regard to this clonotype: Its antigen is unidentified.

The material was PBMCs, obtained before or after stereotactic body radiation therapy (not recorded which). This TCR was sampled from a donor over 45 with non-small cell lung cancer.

CDR3 sequence reads: CAWKTAGRPHEQYF. CDR3 in DNA: TGTGCCTGGAAGACAGCCGGAAGGCCCCACGAGCAGTACTTC. The rearrangement joins TRBV30 to TRBJ2-7, with a weak D call TRBD1 (5 bases). CDR1 GTSNPN and CDR2 SVGIG come from the germline V gene (reference sequence). CDR3 length equals 14 residues. V was shortened by 4 bases and J by 5 bases, with 18 bases between the two germline ends.